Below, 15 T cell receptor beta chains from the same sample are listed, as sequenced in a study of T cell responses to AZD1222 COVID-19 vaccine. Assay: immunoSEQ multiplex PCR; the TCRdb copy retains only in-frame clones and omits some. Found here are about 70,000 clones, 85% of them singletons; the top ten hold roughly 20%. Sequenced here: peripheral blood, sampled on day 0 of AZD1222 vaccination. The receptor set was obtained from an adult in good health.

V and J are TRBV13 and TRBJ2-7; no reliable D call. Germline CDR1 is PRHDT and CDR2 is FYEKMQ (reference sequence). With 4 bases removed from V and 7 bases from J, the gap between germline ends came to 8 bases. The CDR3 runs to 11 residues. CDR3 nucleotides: TGTGCCAGCAGCTCCGAGGAGGAGCAGTACTTC. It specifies CASSSEEEQYF.

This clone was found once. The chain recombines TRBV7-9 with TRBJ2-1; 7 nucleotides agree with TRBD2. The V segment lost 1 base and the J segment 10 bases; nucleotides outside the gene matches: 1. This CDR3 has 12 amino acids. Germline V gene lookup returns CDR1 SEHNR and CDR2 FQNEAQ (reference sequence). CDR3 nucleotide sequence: TGTGCCAGCAGCTTAGGGCGGGGGGAGCAGTTCTTC. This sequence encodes CASSLGRGEQFF.

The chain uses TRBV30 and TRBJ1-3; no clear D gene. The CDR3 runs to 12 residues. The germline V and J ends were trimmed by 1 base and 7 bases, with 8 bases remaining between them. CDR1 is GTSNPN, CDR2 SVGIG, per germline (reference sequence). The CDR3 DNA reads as TGTGCCTGGAGTGGAAGTGGGAACACCATATATTTT. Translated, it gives CAWSGSGNTIYF.

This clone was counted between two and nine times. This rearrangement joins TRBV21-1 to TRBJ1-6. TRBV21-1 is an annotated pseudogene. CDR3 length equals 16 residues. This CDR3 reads CASSKKATGGNSPLHF. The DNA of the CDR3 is TGTGCCAGCAGCAAAAAGGCGACGGGAGGCAATTCACCCCTCCACTTT.

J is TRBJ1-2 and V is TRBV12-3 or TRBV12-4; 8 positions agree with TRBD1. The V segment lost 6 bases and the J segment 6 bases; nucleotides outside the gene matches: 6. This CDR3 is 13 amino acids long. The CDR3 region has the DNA TGTGCCAGCAGCTTCGGACAGGGACATGGCTACACCTTC. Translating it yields CASSFGQGHGYTF.

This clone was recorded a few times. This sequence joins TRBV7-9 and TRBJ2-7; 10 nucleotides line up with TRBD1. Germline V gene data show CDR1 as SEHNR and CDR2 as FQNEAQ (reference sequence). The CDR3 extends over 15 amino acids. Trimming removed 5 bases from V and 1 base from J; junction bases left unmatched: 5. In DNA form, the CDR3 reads TGTGCCAGCAGCCCGACAGGGGGCCCATCCTACGAGCAGTACTTC. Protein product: CASSPTGGPSYEQYF. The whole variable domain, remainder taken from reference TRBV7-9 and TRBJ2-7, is DTGVSQNPRHKITKRGQNVTFRCDPISEHNRLYWYRQTLGQGPEFLTYFQNEAQLEKSRLLSDRFSAERPKGSFSTLEIQRTEQGDSAMYLCASSPTGGPSYEQYFGPGTRLTVT.

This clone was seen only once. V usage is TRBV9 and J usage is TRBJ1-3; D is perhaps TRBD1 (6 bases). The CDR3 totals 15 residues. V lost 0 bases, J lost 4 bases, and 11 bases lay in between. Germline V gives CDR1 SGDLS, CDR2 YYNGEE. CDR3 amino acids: CASSVEQDSGNTIYF. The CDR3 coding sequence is TGTGCCAGCAGCGTAGAGCAGGACAGCGGAAACACCATATATTTT.

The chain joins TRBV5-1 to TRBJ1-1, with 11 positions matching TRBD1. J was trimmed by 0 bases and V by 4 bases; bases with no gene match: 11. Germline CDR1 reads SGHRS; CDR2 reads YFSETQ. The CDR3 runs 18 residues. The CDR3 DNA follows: TGCGCCAGCAGCGCCGCGGACAGGGGGCCAAAGATGAACACTGAAGCTTTCTTT. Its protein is CASSAADRGPKMNTEAFF.

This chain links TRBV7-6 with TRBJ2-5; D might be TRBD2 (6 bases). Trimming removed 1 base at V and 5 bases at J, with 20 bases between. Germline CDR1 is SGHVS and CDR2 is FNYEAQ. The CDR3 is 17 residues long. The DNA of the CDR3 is TGTGCCAGCAGCTTAGGTGTCCTGGGTCGTCGGGGGGAGACCCAGTACTTC. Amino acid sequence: CASSLGVLGRRGETQYF.

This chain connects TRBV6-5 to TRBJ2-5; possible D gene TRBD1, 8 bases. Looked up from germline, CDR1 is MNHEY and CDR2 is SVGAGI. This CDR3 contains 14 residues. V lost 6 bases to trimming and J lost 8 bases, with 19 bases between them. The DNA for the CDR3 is TGTGCCAGCAGCTCCGGGACAGGACTAGGAACCCAGTACTTC. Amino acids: CASSSGTGLGTQYF.

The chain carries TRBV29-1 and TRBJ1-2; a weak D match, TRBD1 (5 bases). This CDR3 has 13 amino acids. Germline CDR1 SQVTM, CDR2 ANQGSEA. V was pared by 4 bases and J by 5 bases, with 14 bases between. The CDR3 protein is CSVGSQAPYGYTF. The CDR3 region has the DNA TGCAGCGTTGGTTCACAGGCTCCGTATGGCTACACCTTC. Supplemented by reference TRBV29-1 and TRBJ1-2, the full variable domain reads SAVISQKPSRDICQRGTSLTIQCQVDSQVTMMFWYRQQPGQSLTLIATANQGSEATYESGFVIDKFPISRPNLTFSTLTVSNMSPEDSSIYLCSVGSQAPYGYTFGSGTRLTVV.

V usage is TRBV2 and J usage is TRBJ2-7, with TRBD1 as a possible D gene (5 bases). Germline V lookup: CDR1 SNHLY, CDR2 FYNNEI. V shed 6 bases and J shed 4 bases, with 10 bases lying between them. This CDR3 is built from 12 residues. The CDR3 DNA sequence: TGTGCCAGCAGCACGCCAGGGTACGAGCAGTACTTC. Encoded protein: CASSTPGYEQYF. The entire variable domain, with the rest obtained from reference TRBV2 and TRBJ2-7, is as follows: EPEVTQTPSHQVTQMGQEVILRCVPISNHLYFYWYRQILGQKVEFLVSFYNNEISEKSEIFDDQFSVERPDGSNFTLKIRSTKLEDSAMYFCASSTPGYEQYFGPGTRLTVT.

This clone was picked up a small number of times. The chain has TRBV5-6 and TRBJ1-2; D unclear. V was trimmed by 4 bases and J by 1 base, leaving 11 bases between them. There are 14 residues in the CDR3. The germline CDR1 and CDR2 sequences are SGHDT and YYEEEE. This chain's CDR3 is CASSLGRYNYGYTF. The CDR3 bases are TGTGCCAGCAGCCTCGGACGGTATAACTATGGCTACACCTTC.

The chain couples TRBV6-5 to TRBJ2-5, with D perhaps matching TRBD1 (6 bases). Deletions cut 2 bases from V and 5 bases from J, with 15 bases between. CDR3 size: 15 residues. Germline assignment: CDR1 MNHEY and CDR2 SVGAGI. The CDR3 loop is CASSYGLGGPETQYF. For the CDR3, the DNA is TGTGCCAGCAGTTACGGGCTAGGGGGACCTGAGACCCAGTACTTC.

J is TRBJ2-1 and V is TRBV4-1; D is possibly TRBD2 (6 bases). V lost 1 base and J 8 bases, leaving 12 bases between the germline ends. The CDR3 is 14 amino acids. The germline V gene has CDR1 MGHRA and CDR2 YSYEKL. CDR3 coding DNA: TGCGCCAGCAGCCAAGGGCTAGGCGGGGATGAGCAGTTCTTC. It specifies CASSQGLGGDEQFF.